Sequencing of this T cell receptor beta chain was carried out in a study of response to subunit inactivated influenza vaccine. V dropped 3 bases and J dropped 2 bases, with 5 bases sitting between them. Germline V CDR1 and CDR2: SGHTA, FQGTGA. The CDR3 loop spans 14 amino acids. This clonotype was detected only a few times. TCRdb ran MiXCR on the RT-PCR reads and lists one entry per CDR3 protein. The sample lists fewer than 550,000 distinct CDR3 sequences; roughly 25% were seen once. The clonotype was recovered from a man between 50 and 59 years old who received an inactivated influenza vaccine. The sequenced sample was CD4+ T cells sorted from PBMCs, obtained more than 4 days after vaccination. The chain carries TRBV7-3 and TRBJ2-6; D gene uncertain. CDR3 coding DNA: TGTGCCAGCAGCTTTAGGCCTGGGGCCAACGTCCTGACTTTC. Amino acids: CASSFRPGANVLTF.